What follows describes a single TCR beta chain. In TCRdb, the reads were re-called with MiXCR into one record per CDR3 protein. Here the sample spans about 450,000 distinct CDR3 sequences, under 40% being singletons. This entry is derived from a study of T cell repertoires in cytomegalovirus infection. Sequenced material: PBMCs. The TCR originated in a human donor in good health (CMV status not recorded). Some clones in this sample may be carry-over from other donors' samples.

CDR3 nucleotide sequence: TGTGCCAGCAGCTCCGTAGGAGCAGGGGGCGCTGGCTACACCTTC. Protein product: CASSSVGAGGAGYTF. The gene calls are TRBV7-3 and TRBJ1-2, with 8 bases matching TRBD1. The length of the CDR3 is 15 residues. V lost 4 bases and J lost 7; bases outside the gene matches: 11. The germline V gene encodes CDR1 SGHTA and CDR2 FQGTGA.